Sequencing of this TCR beta chain was carried out in a study of T cell responses to AZD1222 COVID-19 vaccine. Whole-study findings and limits: Spike-specific TCR breadth and depth grew following two AZD1222 doses. Clonal diversity may have been underestimated, and the donors were mostly white British, with more females than males.

CDR1 is KGHSH, CDR2 LQKENI, per germline. The CDR3 loop spans 16 amino acids. Germline trimming cut 3 bases from V and 7 bases from J; bases unmatched to any gene: 7. Sequenced by immunoSEQ multiplex PCR; TCRdb stores in-frame clones only, minus some. The data show under 110,000 clones, about 88% seen once. About this clone itself: Its antigen is not known.

The clonotype comes from an adult in good health. Sequencing used peripheral blood, obtained on day 0 of AZD1222 vaccination. The chain recombines TRBV18 with TRBJ2-1, with 12 bases fitting TRBD2. The DNA of the CDR3 is TGTGCCAGCTCACCGATTCTAGCGGGAGGGATGAATGAGCAGTTCTTC. Translated, it gives CASSPILAGGMNEQFF.